This T cell receptor (beta chain) was identified in a study of post-analysis software for immune sequencing data. Regarding the study as a whole: Included in a set of about 5 TRBV segments more frequent in patients than controls were TRBV5-6, TRBV5-1 and TRBV20-1. When compared against controls, multiple sclerosis patients showed significantly lower normalized Chao1 diversity.

Worth noting for this clonotype: The antigen is undetermined.

Unique molecular identifiers were present in the TCR beta cDNA libraries. It was from roughly 1 to 10 million T cells that some 470,000 cDNA molecules came. TCRdb reprocessed the PCR reads with MiXCR, giving one entry per CDR3 protein. The repertoire holds hundreds of thousands of distinct CDR3 sequences, with roughly 45% as singletons. The junction had 6 bases not matched to a gene; V was cut back by 6 bases and J by 6 bases. The germline V gene encodes CDR1 MDHEN and CDR2 SYDVKM. The CDR3 is 13 residues long. The specimen sequenced was blood. The clonotype was recovered from a girl aged 5-17 years with multiple sclerosis. The V and J genes are TRBV28 and TRBJ1-2, with TRBD1 identical over 8 bases. The CDR3 DNA reads TGTGCCAGCAGCCAGACAGGGGAGGATGGCTACACCTTC. Its translation: CASSQTGEDGYTF.